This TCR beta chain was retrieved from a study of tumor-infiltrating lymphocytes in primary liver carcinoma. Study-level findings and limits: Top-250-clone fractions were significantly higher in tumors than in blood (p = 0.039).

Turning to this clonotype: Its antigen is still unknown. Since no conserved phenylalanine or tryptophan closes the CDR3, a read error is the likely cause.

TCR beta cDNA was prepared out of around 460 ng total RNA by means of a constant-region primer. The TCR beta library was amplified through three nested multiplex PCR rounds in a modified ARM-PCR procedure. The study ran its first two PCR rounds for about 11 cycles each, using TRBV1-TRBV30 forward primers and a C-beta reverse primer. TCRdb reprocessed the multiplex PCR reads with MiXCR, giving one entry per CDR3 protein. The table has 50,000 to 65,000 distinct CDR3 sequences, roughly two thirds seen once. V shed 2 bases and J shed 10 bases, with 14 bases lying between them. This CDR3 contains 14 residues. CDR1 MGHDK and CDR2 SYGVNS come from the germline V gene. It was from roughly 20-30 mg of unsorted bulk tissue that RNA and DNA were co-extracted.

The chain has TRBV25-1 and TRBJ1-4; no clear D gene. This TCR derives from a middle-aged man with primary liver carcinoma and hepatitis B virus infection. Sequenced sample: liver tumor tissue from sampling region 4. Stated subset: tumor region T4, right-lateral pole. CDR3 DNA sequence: TGTGCCAGCAGTGAACAGGTCATAGGAGGAAAACTGTTTTAT. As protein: CASSEQVIGGKLFY.